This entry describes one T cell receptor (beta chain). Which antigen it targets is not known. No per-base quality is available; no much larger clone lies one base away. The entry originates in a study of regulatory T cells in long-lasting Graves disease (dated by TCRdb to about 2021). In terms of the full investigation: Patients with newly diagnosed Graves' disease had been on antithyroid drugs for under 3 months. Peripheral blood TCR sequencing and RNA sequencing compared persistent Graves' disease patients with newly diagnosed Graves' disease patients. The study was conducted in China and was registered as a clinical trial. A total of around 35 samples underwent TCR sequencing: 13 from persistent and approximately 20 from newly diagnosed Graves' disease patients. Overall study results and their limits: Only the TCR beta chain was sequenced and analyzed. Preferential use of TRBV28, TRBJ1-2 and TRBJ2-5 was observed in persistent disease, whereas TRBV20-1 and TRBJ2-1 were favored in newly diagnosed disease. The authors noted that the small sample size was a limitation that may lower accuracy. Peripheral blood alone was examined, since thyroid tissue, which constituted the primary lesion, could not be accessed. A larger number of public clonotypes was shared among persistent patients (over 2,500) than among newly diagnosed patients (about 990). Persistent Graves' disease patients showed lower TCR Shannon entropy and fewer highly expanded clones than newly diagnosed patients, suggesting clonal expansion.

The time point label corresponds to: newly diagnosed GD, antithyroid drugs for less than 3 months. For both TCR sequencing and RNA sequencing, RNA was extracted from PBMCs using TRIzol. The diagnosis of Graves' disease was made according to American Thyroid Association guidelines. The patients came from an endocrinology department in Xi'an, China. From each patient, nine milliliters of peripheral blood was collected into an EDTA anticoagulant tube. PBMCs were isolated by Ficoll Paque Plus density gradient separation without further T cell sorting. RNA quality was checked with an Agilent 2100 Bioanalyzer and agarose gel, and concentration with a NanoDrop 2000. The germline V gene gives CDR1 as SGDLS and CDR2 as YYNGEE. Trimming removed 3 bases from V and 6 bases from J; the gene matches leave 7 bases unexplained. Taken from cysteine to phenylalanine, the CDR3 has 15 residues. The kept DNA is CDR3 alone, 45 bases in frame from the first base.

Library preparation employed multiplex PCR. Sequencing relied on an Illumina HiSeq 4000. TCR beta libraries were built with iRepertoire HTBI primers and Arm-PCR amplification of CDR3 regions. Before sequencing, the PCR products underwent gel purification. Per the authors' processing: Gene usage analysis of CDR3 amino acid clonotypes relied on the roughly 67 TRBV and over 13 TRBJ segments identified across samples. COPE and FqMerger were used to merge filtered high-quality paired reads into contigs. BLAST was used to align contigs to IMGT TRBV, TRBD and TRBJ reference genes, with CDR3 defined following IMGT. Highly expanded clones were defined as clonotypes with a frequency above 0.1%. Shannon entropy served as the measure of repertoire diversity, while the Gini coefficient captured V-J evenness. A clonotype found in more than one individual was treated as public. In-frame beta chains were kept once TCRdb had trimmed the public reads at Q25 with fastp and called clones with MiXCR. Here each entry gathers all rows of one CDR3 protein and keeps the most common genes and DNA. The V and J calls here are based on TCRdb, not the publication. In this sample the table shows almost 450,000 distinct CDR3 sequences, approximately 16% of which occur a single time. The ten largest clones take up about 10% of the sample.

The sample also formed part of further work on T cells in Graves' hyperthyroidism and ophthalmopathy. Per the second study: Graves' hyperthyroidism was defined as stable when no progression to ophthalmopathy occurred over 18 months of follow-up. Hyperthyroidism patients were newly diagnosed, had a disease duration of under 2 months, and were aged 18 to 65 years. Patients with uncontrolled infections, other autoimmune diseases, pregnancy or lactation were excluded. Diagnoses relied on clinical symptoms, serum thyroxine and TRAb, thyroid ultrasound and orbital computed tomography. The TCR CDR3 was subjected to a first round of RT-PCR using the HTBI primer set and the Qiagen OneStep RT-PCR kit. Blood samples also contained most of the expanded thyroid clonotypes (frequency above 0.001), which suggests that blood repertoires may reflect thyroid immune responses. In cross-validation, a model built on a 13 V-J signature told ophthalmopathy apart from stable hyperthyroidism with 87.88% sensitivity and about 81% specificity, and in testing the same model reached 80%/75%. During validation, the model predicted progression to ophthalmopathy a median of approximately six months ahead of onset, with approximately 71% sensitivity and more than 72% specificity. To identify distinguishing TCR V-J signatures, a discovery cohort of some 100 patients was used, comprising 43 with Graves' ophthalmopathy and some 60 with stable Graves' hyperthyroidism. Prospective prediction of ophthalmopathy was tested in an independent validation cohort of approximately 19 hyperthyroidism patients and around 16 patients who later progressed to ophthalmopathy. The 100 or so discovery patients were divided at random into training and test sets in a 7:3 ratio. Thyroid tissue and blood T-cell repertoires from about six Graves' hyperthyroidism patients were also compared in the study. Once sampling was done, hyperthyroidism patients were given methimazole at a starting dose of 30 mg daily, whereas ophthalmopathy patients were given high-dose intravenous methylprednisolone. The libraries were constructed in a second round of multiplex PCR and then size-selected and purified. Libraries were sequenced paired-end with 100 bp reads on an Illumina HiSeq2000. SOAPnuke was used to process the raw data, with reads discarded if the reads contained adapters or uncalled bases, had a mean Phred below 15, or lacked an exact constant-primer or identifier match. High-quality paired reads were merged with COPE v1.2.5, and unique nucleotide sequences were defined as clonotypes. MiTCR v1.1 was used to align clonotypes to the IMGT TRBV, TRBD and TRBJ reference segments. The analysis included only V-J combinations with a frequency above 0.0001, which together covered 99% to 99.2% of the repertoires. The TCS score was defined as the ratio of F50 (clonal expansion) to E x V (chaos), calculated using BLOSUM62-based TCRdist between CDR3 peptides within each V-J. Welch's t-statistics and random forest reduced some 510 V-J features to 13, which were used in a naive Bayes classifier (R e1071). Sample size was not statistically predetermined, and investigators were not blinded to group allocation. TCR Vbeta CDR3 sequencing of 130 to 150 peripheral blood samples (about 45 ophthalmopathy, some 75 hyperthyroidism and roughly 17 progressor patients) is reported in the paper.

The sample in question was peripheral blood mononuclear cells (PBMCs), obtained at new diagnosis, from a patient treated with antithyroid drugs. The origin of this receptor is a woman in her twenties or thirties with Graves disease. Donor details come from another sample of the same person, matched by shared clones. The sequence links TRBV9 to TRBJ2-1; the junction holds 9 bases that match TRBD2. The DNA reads TGTGCCAGCAGCGATAGCGGGAGCTCATTCAATGAGCAGTTCTTC. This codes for CASSDSGSSFNEQFF.